This T cell receptor (beta chain) was obtained from a study of naive and memory T cell subsets. This clonotype was seen only a few times. The CDR3 has 18 amino acids. Per germline, CDR1 SGHDT and CDR2 YYEEEE. J gave up 2 bases and V 4 bases, and 11 bases lay outside the gene matches. Both TRBC1 and TRBC2 were covered by a beta constant-region primer of two equimolar oligonucleotides. TCRdb recomputed calls from the UMI-ligation and nested PCR reads with MiXCR, one row per CDR3 protein. Of over 75,000 distinct CDR3 sequences listed, under 15% are singletons. The TCR comes from a human donor in good health. The J gene is TRBJ1-6, the V gene TRBV5-6; 8 bases match TRBD1. Input material: central memory CD4+ T cells from blood. The CDR3 protein is CASSQRFRDRTYNSPLHF. CDR3 DNA: TGTGCCAGCAGCCAACGATTCCGGGACAGGACCTATAATTCACCCCTCCACTTT. The full variable domain, with the rest looked up from reference TRBV5-6 and TRBJ1-6, is DAGVTQSPTHLIKTRGQQVTLRCSPKSGHDTVSWYQQALGQGPQFIFQYYEEEERQRGNFPDRFSGHQFPNYSSELNVNALLLGDSALYLCASSQRFRDRTYNSPLHFGNGTRLTVT.